This T cell receptor (beta chain) was captured in a study of cytomegalovirus exposure and HLA in healthy donors. Study-wide results and limits: The tendency of first-cohort TCR clusters to co-occur in the roughly 130 validation repertoires emerged from a later analysis. Investigators reported more than 150 TCR beta chains as tied to cytomegalovirus.

This CDR3 is built from 15 residues. Germline V lookup: CDR1 LGHNA, CDR2 YSLEER. Trimming took 2 bases from V and 6 from J, leaving 17 bases between them. Sequencing was performed with immunoSEQ multiplex PCR; in TCRdb, only in-frame clones are kept and a portion is missing. The sample has about 240,000 clones; approximately 87% are singletons. It was the roughly 110-subject validation cohort, separate from the roughly 700-subject first cohort, to which the donors belonged. A word on this clone: Antigen unknown.

This clonotype was obtained from a man between 18 and 29 years old in good health and CMV-seronegative. Sample: PBMCs. The chain employs TRBV4-3 and TRBJ2-7, with D possibly matching TRBD2 (6 bases). The CDR3 is CASSQSSGRESEQYF. DNA for the CDR3: TGCGCCAGCAGCCAAAGTTCGGGCCGGGAGAGCGAGCAGTACTTC.